This T cell receptor beta chain was obtained from a study of T-cell reconstitution after alpha-beta-depleted transplantation in children. V gave up 7 bases and J gave up 0 bases, with 12 bases separating them. Germline V gene lookup returns CDR1 SQVTM and CDR2 ANQGSEA. CDR3 length: 13 residues. As it was prepared, the TCRbeta library received unique molecular identifiers. MiXCR was run by TCRdb on the PCR reads, yielding one entry per CDR3 protein. Found here are 440,000 or so distinct CDR3 sequences, about a tenth of them singletons; the top ten hold about 5%. The receptor was isolated from a human donor who donated a stem cell graft to a child with acute myeloid leukemia. The chain links TRBV29-1 to TRBJ1-1; D is uncertain. Sequenced material: PBMCs from the stem cell graft donor, taken from the stem cell graft. This CDR3 reads CSAQKHMNTEAFF. The CDR3 DNA follows: TGCAGCGCCCAGAAACATATGAACACTGAAGCTTTCTTT.